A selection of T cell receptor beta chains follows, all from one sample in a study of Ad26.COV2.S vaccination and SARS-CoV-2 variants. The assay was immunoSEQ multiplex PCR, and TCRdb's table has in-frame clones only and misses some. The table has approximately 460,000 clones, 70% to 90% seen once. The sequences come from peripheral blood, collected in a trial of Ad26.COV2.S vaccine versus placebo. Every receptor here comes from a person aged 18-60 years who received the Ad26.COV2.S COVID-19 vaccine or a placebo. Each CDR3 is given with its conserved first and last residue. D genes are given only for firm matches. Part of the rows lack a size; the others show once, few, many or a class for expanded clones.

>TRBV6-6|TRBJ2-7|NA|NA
CASTQGDEQYF
TGTGCCAGCACGCAGGGCGACGAGCAGTACTTC
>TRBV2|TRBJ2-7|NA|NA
CASSVQVTYEQYF
TGTGCCAGCAGTGTCCAGGTTACCTACGAGCAGTACTTC
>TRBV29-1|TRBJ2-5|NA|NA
CSAFRGQETQYF
TGCAGCGCCTTTCGCGGACAAGAGACCCAGTACTTC
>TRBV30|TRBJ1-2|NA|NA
CAWTNRTLYGYTF
TGTGCCTGGACTAACCGAACTCTCTATGGCTACACCTTC
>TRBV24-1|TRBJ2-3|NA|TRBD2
CATSDPGRGETDTQYF
TGTGCCACCAGTGATCCCGGGCGGGGGGAAACAGATACGCAGTATTTT
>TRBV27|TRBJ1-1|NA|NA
CASSLAGTNEAFF
TGTGCCAGCAGTTTAGCCGGGACAAATGAAGCTTTCTTT
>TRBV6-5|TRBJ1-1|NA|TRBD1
CASSYRNTGETEAFF
TGTGCCAGCAGTTACCGGAATACAGGGGAAACTGAAGCTTTCTTT
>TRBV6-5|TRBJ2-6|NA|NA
CASSYFLGVGANVLTF
TGTGCCAGCAGTTACTTTTTAGGGGTCGGGGCCAACGTCCTGACTTTC
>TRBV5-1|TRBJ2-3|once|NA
CASSLGGISTDTQYF
TGCGCCAGCAGCTTGGGAGGAATTAGCACAGATACGCAGTATTTT
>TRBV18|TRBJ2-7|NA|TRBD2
CASSPREKSEQYF
TGTGCCAGCTCACCGCGGGAGAAAAGCGAGCAGTACTTC
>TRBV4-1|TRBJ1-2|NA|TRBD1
CASSQDWSGQTGQGYTF
TGCGCCAGCAGCCAAGATTGGAGCGGTCAGACAGGGCAGGGCTACACCTTC
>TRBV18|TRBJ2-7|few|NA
CASSPGVGGRYEQYF
TGTGCCAGCTCACCAGGGGTGGGCGGCCGCTACGAGCAGTACTTC
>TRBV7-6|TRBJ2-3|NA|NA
CASSLYSDYTDTQYF
TGTGCCAGCAGCTTATACTCAGACTACACAGATACGCAGTATTTT
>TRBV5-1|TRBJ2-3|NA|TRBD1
CASSLGTVSFRGPDTQYF
TGCGCCAGCAGCTTAGGGACAGTTTCGTTTCGAGGTCCAGATACGCAGTATTTT
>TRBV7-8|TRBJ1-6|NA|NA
CASSTWTGRNSPLHF
TGTGCCAGCAGCACCTGGACGGGACGGAATTCACCCCTCCACTTT
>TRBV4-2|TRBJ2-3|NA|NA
CASRKQGRAVGSTDTQYF
TGTGCCAGCAGGAAACAGGGTAGGGCGGTTGGTAGCACAGATACGCAGTATTTT
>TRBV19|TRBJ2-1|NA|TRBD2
CASSRSGEYNEQFF
TGTGCCAGTAGTCGTAGCGGGGAATACAATGAGCAGTTCTTC
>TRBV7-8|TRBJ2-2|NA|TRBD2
CATPGGGIGSGELFF
TGTGCCACCCCGGGGGGGGGCATCGGGTCCGGGGAGCTGTTTTTT
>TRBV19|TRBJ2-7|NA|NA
CASSISPSGREQYF
TGTGCCAGTAGTATAAGCCCGAGCGGCCGGGAGCAGTACTTC
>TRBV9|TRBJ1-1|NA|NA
CASSVVGAKNTEAFF
TGTGCCAGCAGCGTAGTGGGGGCGAAGAACACTGAAGCTTTCTTT
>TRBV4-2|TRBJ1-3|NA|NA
CASSQDATVVGNTIYF
TGTGCCAGCAGCCAAGACGCAACAGTGGTGGGAAACACCATATATTTT
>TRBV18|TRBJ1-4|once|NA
CASSPGSNEKLFF
TGTGCCAGCTCACCGGGATCAAATGAAAAACTGTTTTTT
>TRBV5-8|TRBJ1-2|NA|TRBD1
CASSLAGTGGYGYTF
TGTGCCAGCAGCCTGGCCGGGACAGGGGGGTATGGCTACACCTTC
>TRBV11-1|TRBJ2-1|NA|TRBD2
CASTTSGRSEQFF
TGTGCCAGCACGACTAGCGGGAGAAGTGAGCAGTTCTTC
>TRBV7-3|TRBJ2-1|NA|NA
CASSLIAGSALDEQFF
TGTGCCAGCAGCTTAATCGCGGGATCGGCTCTGGATGAGCAGTTCTTC
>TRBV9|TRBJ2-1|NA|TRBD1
CASSPRQGARNEQFF
TGTGCCAGCAGCCCTAGACAGGGGGCCAGAAATGAGCAGTTCTTC
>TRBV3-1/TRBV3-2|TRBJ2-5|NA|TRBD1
CASSLRDSQETQYF
TGTGCCAGCAGCCTACGGGACAGCCAAGAGACCCAGTACTTC
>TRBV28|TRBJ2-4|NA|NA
CASQGLDKNIQYF
TGTGCCAGCCAGGGATTGGACAAAAACATTCAGTACTTC
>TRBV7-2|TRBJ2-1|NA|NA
CASGKNSYNEQFF
TGTGCCAGCGGGAAGAACTCCTACAATGAGCAGTTCTTC
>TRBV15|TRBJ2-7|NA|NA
CATSVKAGPFYEQYF
TGTGCCACCAGCGTCAAAGCGGGCCCATTCTACGAGCAGTACTTC
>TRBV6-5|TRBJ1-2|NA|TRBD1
CASSYSITGVYGYTF
TGTGCCAGCAGTTACTCGATCACAGGGGTATATGGCTACACCTTC
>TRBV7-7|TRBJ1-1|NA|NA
CASSLALRVEAFF
TGTGCTAGCAGCTTAGCCCTCAGGGTGGAAGCTTTCTTT
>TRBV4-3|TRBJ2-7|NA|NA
CASSQVQYGSYEQYF
TGCGCCAGCAGCCAAGTCCAATACGGCTCCTACGAGCAGTACTTC
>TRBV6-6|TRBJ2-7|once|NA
CASSYEGTRNVYEQYF
TGTGCCAGCAGTTACGAGGGGACACGGAACGTCTACGAGCAGTACTTC
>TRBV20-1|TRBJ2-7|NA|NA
CSASVPSRVYEQYF
TGCAGTGCTAGTGTCCCCAGCAGAGTCTACGAGCAGTACTTC
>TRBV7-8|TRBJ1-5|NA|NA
CASSKRYTDQPQHF
TGTGCCAGCAGCAAGAGGTATACGGATCAGCCCCAGCATTTT
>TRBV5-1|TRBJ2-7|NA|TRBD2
CASSPAGALGEQYF
TGCGCCAGCAGCCCAGCGGGAGCCTTAGGCGAGCAGTACTTC
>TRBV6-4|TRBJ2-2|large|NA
CASSDRETGELFF
TGTGCCAGCAGTGACAGGGAAACCGGGGAGCTGTTTTTT